What follows is one TCR beta chain and its context. The antigen is not known. Other DNA sequences from this sample encode an identical CDR3 as well. The data stem from a study of shared clonotypes between healthy human individuals. Overall study results and limits: The study found lower generation probabilities in non-shared clonotypes than in those shared by all four donors. Sampling used blood alone; tissue repertoires probably differ.

CD45RA-negative memory and CD45RA+ naive subsets were split from the CD4+ cells. Germline assignment: CDR1 SGHTA and CDR2 FQGTGA. The V end lost 1 base, the J end lost 2 bases, and 12 bases lay between the germline ends. The CDR3 spans 15 residues. The method was immunoSEQ multiplex PCR; TCRdb's version includes in-frame clones alone and lacks a portion of them. The sample includes about 2.4 million clones, roughly 93% seen only once; the top ten take about 0.39%. The chain couples TRBV7-3 to TRBJ2-7; D possibly corresponds to TRBD2 (5 bases). The origin of this receptor is a man aged 18 to 30 in good health. Some clones in this sample may be carry-over from other donors' samples. Input material: naive CD4+ T cells from PBMCs. As for subset: CD45RA+ positively selected. CDR3 sequence reads: CASSLRAGLPYEQYF. The DNA of the CDR3 is TGTGCCAGCAGCTTAAGGGCCGGACTGCCCTACGAGCAGTACTTC.